The 14 T cell receptor beta chains given below trace back to one sample, sequenced in a study of CD8 T cells in ankylosing spondylitis. TCRdb recomputed calls from the 5' RACE reads with MiXCR, one row per CDR3 protein. The table lists about 130,000 distinct CDR3 sequences, 7% to 8% of them singletons. The specimen was blood, either unsorted or a sorted T cell fraction (not recorded which). All receptors come from a female donor with ankylosing spondylitis or in good health (not recorded which).

This clonotype has a count of ten or more. The chain combines TRBV4-1 with TRBJ2-1; D might be TRBD2 (6 bases). The CDR3 is 16 amino acids. The V gene's germline CDR1 is MGHRA and CDR2 YSYEKL. Deletions cut 0 bases from V and 3 bases from J, with 12 bases between. Here the CDR3 DNA reads TGCGCCAGCAGCCAAGAAGTACTAGCAGACTACAATGAGCAGTTCTTC. This encodes CASSQEVLADYNEQFF.

This clonotype has at least ten counts. V is TRBV5-1 and J is TRBJ1-1; 8 bases match TRBD1. The CDR3 length is 17 residues. Germline V gives CDR1 SGHRS, CDR2 YFSETQ. The J segment lost 6 bases and the V segment lost 3 bases, leaving 16 bases of the junction unmatched. CDR3 protein: CASSYTGTGGIWAEAFF. In nucleotides, the CDR3 is TGCGCCAGCAGCTACACCGGGACAGGTGGAATTTGGGCTGAAGCTTTCTTT. Full variable domain (remainder filled in from reference TRBV5-1 and TRBJ1-1): KAGVTQTPRYLIKTRGQQVTLSCSPISGHRSVSWYQQTPGQGLQFLFEYFSETQRNKGNFPGRFSGRQFSNSRSEMNVSTLELGDSALYLCASSYTGTGGIWAEAFFGQGTRLTVV.

This clonotype was recorded at least ten times. The chain recombines TRBV6-1 with TRBJ2-1; 8 bases agree with TRBD2. The CDR3 has 16 residues. Germline values: CDR1 MNHNS, CDR2 SASEGT. Trimming took 6 bases from V and 0 from J; bases not matched to a gene: 7. This CDR3 reads CASSLRGGSSYNEQFF. The CDR3 DNA reads TGTGCCAGCAGCCTACGGGGGGGGAGCTCCTACAATGAGCAGTTCTTC.

Many counts were recorded for this clonotype. The chain joins TRBV12-3 or TRBV12-4 to TRBJ2-5, with D perhaps TRBD2 (6 bases). V lost 3 bases and J 5 bases, leaving 13 bases between the germline ends. CDR3 length: 14 residues. The DNA for the CDR3 is TGTGCCAGCAGTTTTGGGGGGACGTTGGAGACCCAGTACTTC. Translated, it gives CASSFGGTLETQYF.

V and J are TRBV3-1 and TRBJ2-5; 11 bases map to TRBD2. CDR3 size: 16 residues. Germline V CDR1 and CDR2: LGHDT, YNNKEL (reference sequence). Trimming at V came to 1 base and at J to 5 bases, leaving 6 bases not matched to a gene. CDR3 coding DNA: TGTGCCAGCAGCCAAGGCCAGACTAGCGGGGCGGAGACCCAGTACTTC. This translates into CASSQGQTSGAETQYF.

In its sample, this clonotype was seen many times. This chain joins TRBV7-2 and TRBJ2-5; the D gene is possibly TRBD2 (6 bases). Germline loops: CDR1 SGHTA, CDR2 FQGNSA. This CDR3 region has 13 residues. V was pared by 2 bases and J by 4 bases, with 8 bases between. CDR3 residues: CASSLLARETQYF. CDR3 DNA: TGTGCCAGCAGCTTACTAGCGAGAGAGACCCAGTACTTC.

This clonotype was observed many times. The chain combines TRBV3-1 with TRBJ1-1; 8 bases are shared with TRBD1. The V gene's germline CDR1 is LGHDT and CDR2 YNNKEL (reference sequence). This CDR3 has 15 residues. Trimming removed 4 bases from V and 2 bases from J; junction bases left unmatched: 6. Here the CDR3 reads CASSRHTGGNTEAFF. The CDR3 region has the DNA TGTGCCAGCAGCCGCCATACAGGGGGAAACACTGAAGCTTTCTTT.

This clonotype occurred many times. CDR3 region: CASQGVSGNTIYF. The CDR3 DNA is TGCGCCAGTCAGGGTGTTTCTGGAAACACCATATATTTT. The chain employs TRBV4-1 and TRBJ1-3, with D maybe TRBD1 (5 bases). Germline lookup yields CDR1 MGHRA and CDR2 YSYEKL. The CDR3 is 13 amino acids. Trimming shortened V by 9 bases and J by 1 base, and 10 bases separated the two germline ends.

This clonotype was detected ten times or more. The chain uses TRBV7-9 and TRBJ2-1; possible D gene TRBD1, 5 bases. The V gene lost 3 bases and the J gene lost 8 bases, with 11 bases spanning the gap. The CDR3 loop spans 13 amino acids. From germline, CDR1 is SEHNR and CDR2 FQNEAQ (reference sequence). The chain's CDR3 is CASSFPTEHEQFF. The CDR3 region has the DNA TGTGCCAGCAGCTTCCCGACAGAACATGAGCAGTTCTTC. Supplemented by reference TRBV7-9 and TRBJ2-1, the full variable domain reads DTGVSQNPRHKITKRGQNVTFRCDPISEHNRLYWYRQTLGQGPEFLTYFQNEAQLEKSRLLSDRFSAERPKGSFSTLEIQRTEQGDSAMYLCASSFPTEHEQFFGPGTRLTVL.

This clonotype was seen ten or more times. CDR3 protein: CSAQGPANGYTF. The CDR3 DNA is TGCAGTGCCCAGGGACCCGCTAATGGCTACACCTTC. V is TRBV20-1 and J is TRBJ1-2; maybe TRBD1 (5 bases). Germline V gene data show CDR1 as DFQATT and CDR2 as SNEGSKA (reference sequence). The length of the CDR3 is 12 residues. V gave up 6 bases and J gave up 6 bases, with 14 bases separating them.

The chain recombines TRBV27 with TRBJ2-2; TRBD1 matches 9 bases. This CDR3 is 14 amino acids long. V was clipped by 7 bases and J by 7 bases; unmatched bases: 7. Germline V gene sequence: CDR1 MNHEY, CDR2 SMNVEV (reference sequence). CDR3 DNA sequence: TGTGCCAGCACGTCGGGGACAGGGAACGGGGAGCTGTTTTTT. It specifies CASTSGTGNGELFF.

This clonotype occurred many times. In DNA form, the CDR3 reads TGTGCCAGCAGTTCAACCCGGGACTCGCTGGAACGGGCTGCTGCTAGCGGGGGGGTCAATGAGCAGTTCTTC. This sequence encodes CASSSTRDSLERAAASGGVNEQFF. The rearrangement joins TRBV6-9 to TRBJ2-1, with 12 nucleotides matching TRBD2. V was clipped by 4 bases and J by 6 bases; unmatched bases: 31. Germline V CDR1 and CDR2: MNHGY, SVAAGI. The CDR3 runs 24 residues.

V usage is TRBV20-1 and J usage is TRBJ1-6, with no clear D. Per the germline V gene, CDR1 is DFQATT and CDR2 is SNEGSKA (reference sequence). The CDR3 covers 14 residues. The V and J ends lost 6 bases and 6 bases respectively, with 15 bases between them. CDR3 sequence reads: CSARPPVGNSPLHF. The CDR3 DNA is TGCAGTGCCCGGCCCCCGGTTGGTAATTCACCCCTCCACTTT.

The chain combines TRBV20-1 with TRBJ2-1, with D possibly matching TRBD2 (5 bases). Deletions cut 2 bases from V and 7 bases from J, with 21 bases between. CDR3 length: 16 residues. Germline V lookup: CDR1 DFQATT, CDR2 SNEGSKA (reference sequence). CDR3 bases: TGCAGTGCTAGATTGGTGGATCACGGGGTTGTTAATGAGCAGTTCTTC. It is translated as CSARLVDHGVVNEQFF.